This T cell receptor (beta chain) comes out of a study of blood T cells in healthy people across ages. The CDR3 has 15 residues. Trimming removed 9 bases from V and 1 base from J, with 16 bases in between. Study-level findings and limits: Higher diversity and more naive CD4+ cells were features of long-lived donors, compared to aged donors. Roughly linearly, TCR beta diversity per million T cells fell as age increased.

On this clonotype itself: Its antigen is as yet unknown.

Combining a sample-barcoded 5' primer with a J-beta primer mix, a second PCR ran for 7 to 11 cycles. Sequencing yielded, for each sample, at least 3 million paired-end reads carrying CDR3. TCRdb used MiXCR to reprocess the 5' RACE reads, holding one entry per CDR3 protein. This sample has 1.5 million to 2 million distinct CDR3 sequences, with over 25% found just once. This clonotype was obtained from a woman aged 25-40 years in good health. The sequencing sample was made of blood. V usage is TRBV12-3 or TRBV12-4 and J usage is TRBJ2-1, with a tentative D call TRBD2 (5 bases). The CDR3 here is CASVRAFRSYNEQFF. CDR3 DNA: TGTGCCAGTGTGAGGGCTTTTAGGTCCTACAATGAGCAGTTCTTC.